A selection of T cell receptor beta chains follows, all from one sample in a study of blood T cell repertoires in COVID-19. Sequencing used immunoSEQ multiplex PCR; TCRdb keeps in-frame clones, though not all of them. The sample lists fewer than 300,000 clones, 81% occurring once. The sample was peripheral blood. The receptors derive from a woman aged 55-69 years with active or convalescent COVID-19. The CDR3 runs from the conserved cysteine through the conserved F or W. Each record gives: V gene, J gene, clone size, D gene, CDR3 DNA, CDR3 protein. D genes are given only for firm matches. Expanded clones are given a class, and other clones once, few, many or no size at all.

TRBV11-1	TRBJ2-1	-	TRBD2	TGTGCCAGCAGCTTAGCGACTAGCGGTTGGGAGCAGTTCTTC	CASSLATSGWEQFF
TRBV3-1/TRBV3-2	TRBJ1-2	-	-	TGTGCCAGCAGCCAACGGGGTAACTATGGCTACACCTTC	CASSQRGNYGYTF
TRBV19	TRBJ2-5	-	TRBD2	TGTGCCAGTAGTCTCCTAGCGGGGGGAAACCAAGAGACCCAGTACTTC	CASSLLAGGNQETQYF
TRBV9	TRBJ2-1	few	-	TGTGCCAGCAGCCCCCCCCCAGGGCTCGTTGAGCAGTTCTTC	CASSPPPGLVEQFF
TRBV27	TRBJ1-2	-	TRBD1	TGTGCCAGCAGAGATGCGGGACAGGGACATAAGGGCTACACCTTC	CASRDAGQGHKGYTF
TRBV28	TRBJ1-2	few	TRBD1	TGTGCCAGCAGTTTATGGGACAGGGGTGGTGGCTACACCTTC	CASSLWDRGGGYTF
TRBV6-2/TRBV6-3	TRBJ2-1	few	TRBD2	TGTGCCAGCAGTTACGTGGTTAGCGGGGAGCAGTTCTTC	CASSYVVSGEQFF
TRBV3-1/TRBV3-2	TRBJ2-3	-	TRBD2	TGTGCCAGCAGCCAGCTAGCGGGGGGGCCTTCAGATACGCAGTATTTT	CASSQLAGGPSDTQYF
TRBV19	TRBJ1-1	-	-	TGTGCCAGTAGTATGGGGGCGGGCTGGGGCACTGAAGCTTTCTTT	CASSMGAGWGTEAFF
TRBV2	TRBJ1-3	-	-	TGTGCCAGCAAGCCGGTGAACTCTGGAAACACCATATATTTT	CASKPVNSGNTIYF
TRBV2	TRBJ1-2	-	-	TGTGCCAGCAGTGACATTCCCTTGGGGGCAGGGCTCTATGGCTACACCTTC	CASSDIPLGAGLYGYTF
TRBV5-6	TRBJ2-7	-	-	TGTGCCAGCAGCCAACGGCACGGGTACGAGCAGTACTTC	CASSQRHGYEQYF
TRBV6-2/TRBV6-3	TRBJ2-5	-	TRBD2	TGTGCCAGCAGTTATCCCCCACTAGCGCAAGAGACCCAGTACTTC	CASSYPPLAQETQYF
TRBV30	TRBJ2-5	once	TRBD2	TGTGCCTGGAGTGTACGGAATAGCGGGGGGGCCCGCGAGACCCAGTACTTC	CAWSVRNSGGARETQYF
TRBV13	TRBJ2-7	few	TRBD2	TGTGCCAGCAGCTCCGCCCAGGCCGATAGCGGGGGAACCTACGAGCAGTACTTC	CASSSAQADSGGTYEQYF
TRBV7-2	TRBJ1-5	-	TRBD1	TGTGCCAGCAGCGTAGTAGGGGGACAGGGGCTTTGGCCCCAGCATTTT	CASSVVGGQGLWPQHF
TRBV2	TRBJ1-1	few	-	TGTGCCAGCAGTGCTCAGGTGGCTGAAGCTTTCTTT	CASSAQVAEAFF
TRBV11-1	TRBJ2-5	-	-	TGTGCCAGCAGCTTGACAAGCTTACAGCAAGAGACCCAGTACTTC	CASSLTSLQQETQYF
TRBV7-3	TRBJ1-2	few	-	TGTGCCAGCAGCTTAACGGGGAACAGGGCTGGCTACACCTTC	CASSLTGNRAGYTF
TRBV6-5	TRBJ1-2	few	-	TGTGCCAGCAGTACACGAGGGTCTGGCTACACCTTC	CASSTRGSGYTF
TRBV12-3/TRBV12-4	TRBJ1-5	-	-	TGTGCCTCTGGCAGGGTCAATCAGCCCCAGCATTTT	CASGRVNQPQHF
TRBV11-3	TRBJ1-1	-	-	TGTGCCAGCAGCCAACGAGGGCCAGGCACTGAAGCTTTCTTT	CASSQRGPGTEAFF
TRBV6-1	TRBJ2-5	-	-	TGTGCCAGCAGTGAAGCGCTCCGGACTGCTAAAGAGACCCAGTACTTC	CASSEALRTAKETQYF
TRBV5-4	TRBJ2-5	-	-	TGTGCCGGCAGCTTGGCGGGCGGACTCGGACGAGAGACCCAGTACTTC	CAGSLAGGLGRETQYF
TRBV19	TRBJ2-1	few	-	TGTGCCAGTAGTAGGGGGCTGGGGCGGGGGCCTCAGTTTTCCTACAATGAGCAGTTCTTC	CASSRGLGRGPQFSYNEQFF
TRBV2	TRBJ1-6	-	TRBD1	TGTGCCAGCAAGACTACCGGGACAGCGAATGGATCACCCCTCCACTTT	CASKTTGTANGSPLHF
TRBV5-4	TRBJ1-6	-	-	TGTGCCAGCAGCCTACAGGGTTTTACTTCACCCCTCCACTTT	CASSLQGFTSPLHF
TRBV30	TRBJ1-5	-	TRBD1	TGTGCCTGGAGTCCCGGGACAGGCAATCAGCCCCAGCATTTT	CAWSPGTGNQPQHF
TRBV5-1	TRBJ2-7	-	-	TGCGCCAGCAGCTTGCAGGAGGGCGTGTACGAGCAGTACTTC	CASSLQEGVYEQYF
TRBV10-3	TRBJ1-5	-	-	TGTGCCTCCCGTCTCGGGGTAGGCAATCAGCCCCAGCATTTT	CASRLGVGNQPQHF
TRBV3-1/TRBV3-2	TRBJ1-2	few	TRBD1	TGTGCCAGCAGCCGTGTTGAAGGGACAGCCTTGTATGGCTACACCTTC	CASSRVEGTALYGYTF
TRBV7-9	TRBJ2-7	-	-	TGTGCCAGCAGCCCGCTGAGGGTCCCCGACGAGCAGTACTTC	CASSPLRVPDEQYF
TRBV18	TRBJ2-5	-	TRBD1	TGTGCCAGCTCTGTACAGGGGGGTCAAGAGACCCAGTACTTC	CASSVQGGQETQYF
TRBV9	TRBJ1-2	-	-	TGTGCCAGCAGCGCTACGAGGCGACAGCAGTATGGCTACACCTTC	CASSATRRQQYGYTF